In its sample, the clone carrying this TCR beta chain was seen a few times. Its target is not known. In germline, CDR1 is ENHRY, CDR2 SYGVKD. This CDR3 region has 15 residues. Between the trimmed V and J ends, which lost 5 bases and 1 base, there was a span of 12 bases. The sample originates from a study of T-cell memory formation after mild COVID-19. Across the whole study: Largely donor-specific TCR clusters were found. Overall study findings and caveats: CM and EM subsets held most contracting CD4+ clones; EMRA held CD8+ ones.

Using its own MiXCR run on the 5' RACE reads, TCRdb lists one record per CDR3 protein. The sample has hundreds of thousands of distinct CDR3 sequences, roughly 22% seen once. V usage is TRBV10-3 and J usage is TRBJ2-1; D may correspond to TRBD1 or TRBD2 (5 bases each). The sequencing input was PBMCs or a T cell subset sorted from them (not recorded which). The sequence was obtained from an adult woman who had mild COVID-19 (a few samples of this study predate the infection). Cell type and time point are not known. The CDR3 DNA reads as TGTGCCATCAGTTCCGGGACCCCTTCCTACAATGAGCAGTTCTTC. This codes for CAISSGTPSYNEQFF.